This T cell receptor beta chain originates from a study of blood T cell repertoires in COVID-19. Across the study: Among Cohort 3 donors, those recovered had two negative PCRs, clearance, or symptom resolution. Specimens from acute and convalescent COVID-19 originated in the United States, Italy and Spain. Sources were T cells, B-cell-depleted T cells, or PBMCs; the material itself was cDNA or gDNA.

The table came from immunoSEQ multiplex PCR; TCRdb's copy has only in-frame clones and leaves some out. The table lists a few hundred thousand clones, roughly 86% of them singletons. This clone appeared once. The germline CDR1 and CDR2 sequences are SGHRS and YFSETQ. This CDR3 is 15 amino acids long. Germline trimming cut 4 bases from V and 6 bases from J; bases unmatched to any gene: 4. Enrolled through a virtual design, the participants were between about 18 and 89 years of age and came from some 26 US areas. The V and J genes are TRBV5-1 and TRBJ2-2; the match to TRBD2 covers 12 bases. Sequenced input: PBMCs or T cells enriched from blood (not recorded which). This TCR came from a man in his forties in a cohort exposed to, infected with or recovered from COVID-19 (not recorded which). The CDR3 loop is CASSPSGRAPGELFF. CDR3 in DNA: TGCGCCAGCAGCCCTAGCGGGAGGGCCCCCGGGGAGCTGTTTTTT.